This T cell receptor (beta chain) was captured in a study of blood T cell repertoires in COVID-19. Study background: Sites in the United States, Italy and Spain provided acute and convalescent COVID-19 samples. T cells, B-cell-depleted T cells, or PBMCs provided the cDNA or gDNA that served as material.

In the authors' workflow: Counts of nucleated cells, estimated from reference gene primer amplification, were obtained. Clones were read by immunoSEQ multiplex PCR, and TCRdb kept only the in-frame ones, dropping some. The DNA was the basis for D and trimming; V, J and clone size are from that table. The data show roughly 60,000 clones, 80% to 95% seen once. Input material: peripheral blood. This clonotype was sampled from a woman of 80 years or more with active COVID-19.

This CDR3 reads CASSEVLGQFTGELFF. The CDR3 nucleotides are TGTGCCAGCAGTGAAGTTTTAGGACAGTTCACCGGGGAGCTGTTTTTT. The V call is TRBV2, the J call TRBJ2-2, with a tentative D call TRBD1 (6 bases). Trimming left V 1 base short and J 4 bases short, with 13 bases between. Germline CDR1 SNHLY, CDR2 FYNNEI. The CDR3 length is 16 residues. Full variable domain (missing parts from reference TRBV2 and TRBJ2-2): EPEVTQTPSHQVTQMGQEVILRCVPISNHLYFYWYRQILGQKVEFLVSFYNNEISEKSEIFDDQFSVERPDGSNFTLKIRSTKLEDSAMYFCASSEVLGQFTGELFFGEGSRLTVL.